These T cell receptor beta chains were read from a single sample in a study of control samples from healthy donors and cancer patients. The table came from immunoSEQ multiplex PCR; TCRdb's copy has only in-frame clones and leaves some out. The sample has around 140,000 clones, 80% to 95% seen once. Sequencing was done on a sample of blood. The receptors were sampled from a man aged 35-49 years in good health. The CDR3 runs from the conserved cysteine through the conserved F or W. D genes are given only for firm matches. Not all rows give a size; the values are once, few, many and, for expanded clones, a class.

TRBV9	TRBJ2-5	.	.	TGTGCCAGCAGCGTAGGGGGGACGGGTCAAGAGACCCAGTACTTC	CASSVGGTGQETQYF
TRBV6-5	TRBJ2-2	.	.	TGTGCCAGCAGTTACCGGGGGTCCTACACCGGGGAGCTGTTTTTT	CASSYRGSYTGELFF
TRBV5-4	TRBJ2-1	.	.	TGTGCCAGCAGCTTTAGGGTGGACAATGAGCAGTTCTTC	CASSFRVDNEQFF
TRBV7-9	TRBJ2-7	few	.	TGTGCCAGCAGCTTAAGGACGGGCTACGAGCAGTACTTC	CASSLRTGYEQYF
TRBV5-1	TRBJ2-7	.	TRBD2	TGCGCCAGCAGCGGAGGGACTAGATCGTCCTACGAGCAGTACTTC	CASSGGTRSSYEQYF
TRBV12-3/TRBV12-4	TRBJ2-2	.	.	TGTGCCAGCAGTTTCATGGGGGGAGGGGAGCTGTTTTTT	CASSFMGGGELFF
TRBV7-2	TRBJ2-5	few	.	TGTGCCAGCAGCTTAGAAGGCGCTAGGGATGGGACCCAGTACTTC	CASSLEGARDGTQYF
TRBV6-5	TRBJ1-3	few	TRBD1	TGTGCCAGCAGCCTGGGACAGGGCGGGAACACCATATATTTT	CASSLGQGGNTIYF
TRBV25-1	TRBJ1-4	.	TRBD1	TGTGCCAGCATGAAGACAGGGGGCCTTGAAAAACTGTTTTTT	CASMKTGGLEKLFF
TRBV9	TRBJ1-3	.	TRBD1	TGTGCCAGCAGCCCGGGACAGACTACTGGAAACACCATATATTTT	CASSPGQTTGNTIYF
TRBV2	TRBJ2-7	.	.	TGTGCCAGCAGGGCCGGGACGGTCTCCTACGAGCAGTACTTC	CASRAGTVSYEQYF
TRBV6-5	TRBJ1-2	.	TRBD1	TGTGCCAGCGGAATCGGGACAGGGTGGTATGGCTACACCTTC	CASGIGTGWYGYTF
TRBV6-6	TRBJ2-7	.	TRBD1	TGTGCCAGCAGTTCCGGACAGGGTAATGCGATTTTC	CASSSGQGNAIF
TRBV3-1/TRBV3-2	TRBJ1-1	.	.	TGTGCCAGCAGCTTAGGGCAGGGCGGCACTGAAGCTTTCTTT	CASSLGQGGTEAFF
TRBV2	TRBJ2-1	.	.	TGTGCCAGCACTTCAGAGTCGTACTACAATGAGCAGTTCTTC	CASTSESYYNEQFF
TRBV5-1	TRBJ2-5	.	TRBD1	TGCGCCAGCAGAGCGACAGGGCACCAACAAGAGACCCAGTACTTC	CASRATGHQQETQYF
TRBV3-1/TRBV3-2	TRBJ2-5	.	.	TGTGCCAGCAGCCAGTGGCGCGGGGACCAAGAGACCCAGTACTTC	CASSQWRGDQETQYF
TRBV2	TRBJ2-5	.	.	TGTGCCAGCAGTGCGGGGGTACAAGAGACCCAGTACTTC	CASSAGVQETQYF
TRBV6-5	TRBJ1-5	once	TRBD1	TGTGCCAGCCAGGACAGGGGAAGCCAGCCCCAGCATTTT	CASQDRGSQPQHF
TRBV11-3	TRBJ1-4	once	.	TGTGCCAGCAGCCGCGGGATCGGGGAAAAACTGTTTTTT	CASSRGIGEKLFF
TRBV5-6	TRBJ1-2	.	.	TGTGCCAGCAGCGAGTGGACAGTCGGCTACACCTTC	CASSEWTVGYTF
TRBV10-3	TRBJ2-7	.	TRBD1	TGTGCCATCAGTGAGCGAGGTGGTCAGGGGGCTTACGAGCAGTACTTC	CAISERGGQGAYEQYF
TRBV7-3	TRBJ1-6	.	.	TGTGCCAGCAGCTTCGGACAGTTTAATTCACCCCTCCACTTT	CASSFGQFNSPLHF
TRBV10-2	TRBJ2-3	.	TRBD2	TGCGCCAGCAGAAGAAGCGGGGGGGGCACAGATACGCAGTATTTT	CASRRSGGGTDTQYF
TRBV4-1	TRBJ2-5	few	.	TGCGCCAGCAGCCAAGATTTGGAGACCCAGTACTTC	CASSQDLETQYF
TRBV3-1/TRBV3-2	TRBJ1-4	.	.	TGTGCCAGCAGTAGGACCCTCCAGGGTGAAAAACTGTTTTTT	CASSRTLQGEKLFF
TRBV27	TRBJ1-2	.	.	TGTGCCAGCAGCCCTTGGGGGCGAGAGGGCTATGGCTACACCTTC	CASSPWGREGYGYTF
TRBV6-5	TRBJ2-5	.	TRBD1	TGTGCCAGCAGTCCACAGGCCAGGGGGCAAGAGACCCAGTACTTC	CASSPQARGQETQYF